Listed below are T cell receptor beta chains from one sample, sequenced in a study of shared clonotypes between healthy human individuals. Measured with immunoSEQ multiplex PCR; TCRdb has only the in-frame clones, and not every one. The profile shows over a million clones, around 98% of them singletons. Specimen: naive CD4+ T cells sorted from blood. Receptors were obtained from a man under 40 in good health. Each CDR3 is given with its conserved first and last residue. D genes are given only for firm matches. Rows give clone size only sometimes, using once, few, many, or a class for an expanded clone.

V gene	clone size	J gene	D gene	CDR3 DNA	CDR3 protein
TRBV5-4	NA	TRBJ1-2	TRBD1	TGTGCCAGCAGCCCCTCCGCAGGGGGCGGGGGTGGCTACACCTTC	CASSPSAGGGGGYTF
TRBV6-1	NA	TRBJ1-1	NA	TGTGCCAGCAGTATGGGGGGGGGAGAAGCTTTCTTT	CASSMGGGEAFF
TRBV14	NA	TRBJ2-7	TRBD2	TGTGCCAGCAGCCTAGGACTAGCGGGATCCTACTACGAGCAGTACTTC	CASSLGLAGSYYEQYF
TRBV2	NA	TRBJ2-4	NA	TGTGCCAGCACCCCTCTGGGAGACTTGAAGTACTTC	CASTPLGDLKYF
TRBV6-5	NA	TRBJ2-7	TRBD1	TGTGCCAGCAGTTTCTCCGGGACAGGACCCTTCTACGAGCAGTACTTC	CASSFSGTGPFYEQYF
TRBV14	NA	TRBJ2-1	TRBD1	TGTGCCAGCAGCCAAGCACAGGGGGCATTCTTTGATGAGCAGTTCTTC	CASSQAQGAFFDEQFF
TRBV9	NA	TRBJ1-3	TRBD1	TGTGCCAGCAGCTTCCGGGACAGGGGGTTTTCTGGAAACACCATATATTTT	CASSFRDRGFSGNTIYF
TRBV30	NA	TRBJ2-7	NA	TGTGCCTGGGGCACCTACGAGCAGTACTTC	CAWGTYEQYF
TRBV5-4	NA	TRBJ2-3	NA	TGTGCCAGCAGCTTTACCCGACCGTTGGGAGATACGCAGTATTTT	CASSFTRPLGDTQYF
TRBV18	NA	TRBJ2-7	NA	TGTGCCAGCTCACCCCTGGGGCTGAGCTCCTACGAGCAGTACTTC	CASSPLGLSSYEQYF
TRBV19	NA	TRBJ1-5	NA	TGTGCCAGTCAGGGGAGCGGGAGCAATCAGCCCCAGCATTTT	CASQGSGSNQPQHF
TRBV19	NA	TRBJ2-7	NA	TGTGCCAGTAGTACCCAACCGGGGGGGACAGGAGGATACGAGCAGTACTTC	CASSTQPGGTGGYEQYF
TRBV7-6	NA	TRBJ1-5	NA	TGTGCCAGCAGCTTAGAACCCCAGAGCCCCCGCGTGCCCCAGCATTTT	CASSLEPQSPRVPQHF
TRBV5-1	NA	TRBJ2-3	TRBD1	TGCGCCAGCAGCTTAAAGACGGACAGGGAGAAGACAGATACGCAGTATTTT	CASSLKTDREKTDTQYF
TRBV2	NA	TRBJ2-1	TRBD2	TGTGCCAGCAGTGAGAGGTCGGGGGGGCACAATGAGCAGTTCTTC	CASSERSGGHNEQFF
TRBV7-9	NA	TRBJ2-1	TRBD2	TGTGCCAGCAACGAAGAAGGGCTAGCGGGATACAATGAGCAGTTCTTC	CASNEEGLAGYNEQFF
TRBV5-1	NA	TRBJ2-3	NA	TGCGCCAGCAGCTTGTGGCCCGGGAGCGACCCCGACACAGATACGCAGTATTTT	CASSLWPGSDPDTDTQYF
TRBV5-6	NA	TRBJ1-3	NA	TGTGCCAGCAGCCTCGTGAAAATCTCTGGAAACACCATATATTTT	CASSLVKISGNTIYF
TRBV7-2	NA	TRBJ2-2	NA	TGTGCCAGCAGCAACGGGGGATCGAACACCGGGGAGCTGTTTTTT	CASSNGGSNTGELFF
TRBV7-8	NA	TRBJ2-7	NA	TGTGCCAGCAGCTTTCGGTACACCTACGAGCAGTACTTC	CASSFRYTYEQYF
TRBV2	NA	TRBJ1-2	NA	TGTGCCAGCAGTGATGTAGGACAGACTAACTATGGCTACACCTTC	CASSDVGQTNYGYTF
TRBV18	NA	TRBJ1-2	NA	TGTGCCAGCTCACCTCTTTCGGATCCCGGGACACACGTGGGCTATGGCTACACCTTC	CASSPLSDPGTHVGYGYTF
TRBV10-3	NA	TRBJ2-2	NA	TGTGCCATCAGTGAGGGCAGGGGGGAGGAGCTGTTTTTT	CAISEGRGEELFF
TRBV9	NA	TRBJ2-7	TRBD1	TGTGCCAGCAGCACCCCCGGGACAGGGGGATCCTACGAGCAGTACTTC	CASSTPGTGGSYEQYF
TRBV7-9	NA	TRBJ2-5	NA	TGTGCCAGCAGCAGACGACAGGCCACCCAAGAGACCCAGTACTTC	CASSRRQATQETQYF
TRBV10-3	once	TRBJ1-2	NA	TGTGCCATCAGTGACTCGAACGGGGTGCGGGGCTACACCTTC	CAISDSNGVRGYTF
TRBV7-2	NA	TRBJ2-1	TRBD2	TGTGCCAGCAGCTTAATTAGCGGGTTCACCAATGAGCAGTTCTTC	CASSLISGFTNEQFF
TRBV6-5	NA	TRBJ2-5	NA	TGTGCCAGCAGTTACTCGAGGGACGCCCGGGGGAGCCAGTACTTC	CASSYSRDARGSQYF
TRBV5-1	NA	TRBJ1-1	TRBD1	TGCGCCAGCAGCTTACCTCGGACAGGGCGAAACACTGAAGCTTTCTTT	CASSLPRTGRNTEAFF